The subject of this entry is one T cell receptor (beta chain). Its target is unknown. CDR1 and CDR2 from the germline V gene are MNHEY and SMNVEV (reference sequence). The ends were cut back, 3 bases at V and 6 bases at J, with 8 bases in the middle. The CDR3 length is 12 residues. The sample is drawn from a study of cytomegalovirus exposure and HLA in healthy donors. Findings of the study overall: A missense DCLRE1C variant was associated with V- and J-gene trimming of TCR beta chains in a later analysis, and an independent cohort replicated the association.

The PCR made use of 60 Vbeta and 13 Jbeta primers. The data were produced by immunoSEQ multiplex PCR, yet TCRdb's version contains in-frame clones alone and is incomplete. There are 95,000 to 150,000 clones in the sample; around 66% occur only once, and roughly 8.6% lies in the top ten. Input material: PBMCs. The chain has TRBV27 and TRBJ1-1; no clear D gene. The sequence came from a middle-aged woman in good health and CMV-seropositive. DNA for the CDR3: TGTGCCAGCAGTTTGCCCGGAGCTGAAGCTTTCTTT. Encoded protein: CASSLPGAEAFF.